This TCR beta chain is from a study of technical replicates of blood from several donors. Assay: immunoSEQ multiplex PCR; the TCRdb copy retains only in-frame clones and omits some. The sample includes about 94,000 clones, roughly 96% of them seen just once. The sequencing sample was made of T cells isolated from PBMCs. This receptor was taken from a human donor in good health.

The DNA of the CDR3 is TGTGCCAGCAGTGAAGTATCTGCAGGGTATGATGGCTACACCTTC. This gives the protein CASSEVSAGYDGYTF. The V gene is TRBV6-1, the J gene TRBJ1-2, with D possibly being TRBD1 (5 bases). Trimming stripped 1 base from V and 6 bases from J, with 15 bases between. Germline CDR1 is MNHNS and CDR2 is SASEGT. This CDR3 has 15 amino acids.